These 5 T cell receptor beta chains were all obtained from the same sample, sequenced in a study of cytomegalovirus exposure and HLA in healthy donors. The primer mix had 60 Vbeta and 13 Jbeta primers. Libraries were prepared by immunoSEQ multiplex PCR; TCRdb keeps only in-frame clonotypes and omits some of them. The sample has a few hundred thousand clones; approximately 80% are singletons. Sequenced: PBMCs. The source is a man aged 25 to 40 in good health and CMV-seronegative.

This clone has a single count. This chain joins TRBV5-1 and TRBJ2-5; 11 nucleotides agree with TRBD1. The CDR3 extends over 15 amino acids. The germline CDR1 and CDR2 sequences are SGHRS and YFSETQ. The junction had 4 bases not matched to a gene; V was cut back by 4 bases and J by 2 bases. In DNA form, the CDR3 reads TGCGCCAGCAGCCGGGACAGGGGGAAACAAGAGACCCAGTACTTC. Amino acid sequence: CASSRDRGKQETQYF.

The V gene is TRBV7-9, the J gene TRBJ1-6; D is ambiguous. CDR1 SEHNR and CDR2 FQNEAQ come from the germline V gene (reference sequence). The CDR3 runs 13 residues. V gave up 10 bases and J gave up 7 bases, with 14 bases separating them. The CDR3 DNA follows: TGTGCCACTCCCCAAGGAGAGAATTCACCCCTCCACTTT. As protein: CATPQGENSPLHF.

On this clone: Relative to the germline gene, one junction end is altered; a read error may explain this. The rearrangement links TRBV2 to TRBJ1-4; the D is unclear. The CDR3 extends over 12 amino acids. Germline V gene sequence: CDR1 SNHLY, CDR2 FYNNEI. The CDR3 is CASSVTDGKTVF. The CDR3 DNA is TGTGCCAGCAGTGTAACCGACGGGAAAACGGTTTTT.

A few counts support this clone. V gene TRBV28 combines with J gene TRBJ1-1; the match to TRBD1 covers 7 bases. The junction had 4 bases not matched to a gene; V was cut back by 5 bases and J by 4 bases. The germline V gene encodes CDR1 MDHEN and CDR2 SYDVKM. This CDR3 has 13 residues. DNA for the CDR3: TGTGCCAGCAGTGGGACAGTAAGCACTGAAGCTTTCTTT. It translates to CASSGTVSTEAFF.

The DNA of the CDR3 is TGTGCCAGCTCACCCGAAAAGCGGGAGGGCACCGGGGAGCTGTTTTTT. Its protein is CASSPEKREGTGELFF. This chain connects TRBV18 to TRBJ2-2; TRBD2 aligns across 10 bases. CDR3 length equals 16 residues. Looked up from germline, CDR1 is KGHSH and CDR2 is LQKENI. V lost 3 bases, J lost 4 bases, and 5 bases stayed unmatched.